The 24 T cell receptor beta chains below all came from one sample that was sequenced in a study of T-cell memory formation after mild COVID-19. Via MiXCR, TCRdb re-called the 5' RACE reads, giving one row per CDR3 protein. The sample lists around 300,000 distinct CDR3 sequences, roughly 13% seen once, with 20% to 25% in the top ten. Sequences were obtained from PBMCs or a T cell subset sorted from them (not recorded which). These receptors were taken from a man aged 18 to 29 who had mild COVID-19 (a few samples of this study predate the infection). Cell type and time point are not known.

The chain uses TRBV29-1 and TRBJ2-3, with 13 positions matching TRBD2. Germline V lookup: CDR1 SQVTM, CDR2 ANQGSEA. The junction had 1 base not matched to a gene; V was cut back by 1 base and J by 0 bases. There are 16 residues in the CDR3. This CDR3 reads CSVEGTSGSSTDTQYF. The CDR3 DNA reads TGCAGCGTTGAAGGGACTAGCGGGAGTAGCACAGATACGCAGTATTTT.

The chain employs TRBV7-2 and TRBJ1-5; D might be TRBD1 (6 bases). Germline V lookup: CDR1 SGHTA, CDR2 FQGNSA. The CDR3 is 16 amino acids. Trimming cost V 4 bases and J 0 bases, with 13 bases left between them. In nucleotides, the CDR3 is TGTGCCAGCAGCTCGAGGGACACCTATAGCAATCAGCCCCAGCATTTT. It codes for CASSSRDTYSNQPQHF.

This clonotype was counted ten times or more. This sequence joins TRBV7-8 and TRBJ2-7; 8 bases match TRBD1. CDR3 length equals 15 residues. J gave up 2 bases and V 0 bases, and 3 bases lay outside the gene matches. Germline loops: CDR1 SGHVS, CDR2 FQNEAQ. The CDR3 DNA reads as TGTGCCAGCAGCTTAGCGGAGACAGGGGCCTACGAGCAGTACGTC. Residues: CASSLAETGAYEQYV.

This clonotype was counted between two and nine times. The chain is built from TRBV6-5 and TRBJ1-1; D is uncertain. The CDR3 is made up of 14 amino acids. CDR1 MNHEY and CDR2 SVGAGI come from the germline V gene. Trimming pared 2 bases from V and 4 bases from J, leaving 11 bases between. Here the CDR3 reads CASSYGGGVTEAFF. Here the CDR3 DNA reads TGTGCCAGCAGTTACGGAGGCGGTGTCACTGAAGCTTTCTTT.

The sample holds a few counts of this clonotype. The V and J genes are TRBV5-6 and TRBJ2-1; D uncertain. The CDR3 is 15 residues long. Trimming cost V 0 bases and J 7 bases, with 14 bases left between them. Germline CDR1 is SGHDT and CDR2 is YYEEEE. DNA for the CDR3: TGTGCCAGCAGCTTGGTCCGAGCATCGTTGAATGAGCAGTTCTTC. Protein: CASSLVRASLNEQFF.

The sample holds a few counts of this clonotype. This rearrangement joins TRBV18 to TRBJ2-5, with no clear D. This CDR3 has 13 amino acids. CDR1 is KGHSH, CDR2 LQKENI, per germline. Trimming removed 0 bases at V and 5 bases at J, with 7 bases between. CDR3 bases: TGTGCCAGCTCACCACCCGACGGGGAGACCCAGTACTTC. Translated, it gives CASSPPDGETQYF. The full variable domain, rest sourced from reference TRBV18 and TRBJ2-5, is NAGVMQNPRHLVRRRGQEARLRCSPMKGHSHVYWYRQLPEEGLKFMVYLQKENIIDESGMPKERFSAEFPKEGPSILRIQQVVRGDSAAYFCASSPPDGETQYFGPGTRLLVL.

The chain joins TRBV5-5 to TRBJ2-3; no firm D call. Germline assignment: CDR1 SGHKS and CDR2 YYEKEE (reference sequence). The CDR3 covers 16 residues. V was shortened by 0 bases and J by 0 bases, with 11 bases between the two germline ends. CDR3 residues: CASSLEVRSSTDTQYF. In DNA, the CDR3 is TGTGCCAGCAGCTTGGAGGTTCGGAGTAGCACAGATACGCAGTATTTT.

The rearrangement links TRBV12-3 or TRBV12-4 to TRBJ2-7; 8 nucleotides align to TRBD1. This CDR3 region has 12 residues. Losses at the gene ends were 6 bases for V and 6 bases for J; bases not matched to a gene: 4. The CDR3 DNA follows: TGTGCCAGCAGAGGACAGGGCGGCGAGCAGTACGTC. Its translation: CASRGQGGEQYV.

This clonotype was seen a few times. This sequence joins TRBV6-2 or TRBV6-3 and TRBJ1-5; no definite D call. The CDR3 spans 13 residues. Between the trimmed V and J ends, which lost 0 bases and 6 bases, there was a span of 6 bases. Germline V gene sequence: CDR1 MNHEY, CDR2 SVGEGT. The CDR3 sequence: CASSYSGSQPQHF. In DNA, the CDR3 is TGTGCCAGCAGTTACTCGGGGAGTCAGCCCCAGCATTTT.

The table lists this clonotype with many counts. This chain joins TRBV3-1 and TRBJ1-6; D gene unclear. From germline, CDR1 is LGHDT and CDR2 YNNKEL (reference sequence). The CDR3 sequence is 13 residues long. V shed 4 bases and J shed 5 bases, with 6 bases lying between them. The CDR3 DNA reads TGTGCCAGCAGCCTTACTGATAATTCACCCCTCCACTTT. It specifies CASSLTDNSPLHF.

There are many counts of this clonotype. The V and J genes are TRBV6-5 and TRBJ2-1, with 11 positions matching TRBD2. Germline V lookup: CDR1 MNHEY, CDR2 SVGAGI. Trimming took 6 bases from V and 6 from J; bases not matched to a gene: 7. The length of the CDR3 is 15 residues. The CDR3 bases are TGTGCCAGCAGCAATCTAGCGGGGGGCCTCAATGAGCAGTTCTTC. Its translation: CASSNLAGGLNEQFF.

This chain uses TRBV15 with TRBJ1-2; no reliable D call. Germline assignment: CDR1 LNHNV and CDR2 YYDKDF (reference sequence). The CDR3 has 14 amino acids. Trimming removed 1 base at V and 2 bases at J, with 8 bases between. The CDR3 nucleotides are TGTGCCACCAGCAGAGGAGGGCTCAACTATGGCTACACCTTC. It translates to CATSRGGLNYGYTF.

V is TRBV12-3 or TRBV12-4 and J is TRBJ2-3; D is perhaps TRBD2 (6 bases). Trimming cost V 4 bases and J 2 bases, with 10 bases left between them. This CDR3 comprises 14 residues. CDR3 bases: TGTGCCAGCAGTTACCTAGCGTACACAGATACGCAGTATTTT. Its protein is CASSYLAYTDTQYF.

This clonotype has only a few counts. The V call is TRBV7-9, the J call TRBJ1-4; 9 positions agree with TRBD1. In germline, CDR1 is SEHNR, CDR2 FQNEAQ (reference sequence). The junction had 14 bases not matched to a gene; V was cut back by 5 bases and J by 7 bases. CDR3 length: 17 residues. The CDR3 nucleotides are TGTGCCAGCAGCCAATTCACGGGGACAGGGCGAGTTGAAAAACTGTTTTTT. It specifies CASSQFTGTGRVEKLFF.

This clonotype was recorded a few times. The rearrangement joins TRBV7-9 to TRBJ1-1, with TRBD1 matching 9 bases. The CDR3 has 14 residues. From germline, CDR1 is SEHNR and CDR2 FQNEAQ (reference sequence). With V trimmed by 5 bases and J by 11 bases, 12 bases remained unmatched. DNA for the CDR3: TGTGCCAGCAGCCCCGGGACAGGGTTTAGCGGGGCTTTCTTT. It translates to CASSPGTGFSGAFF. The full variable domain, completed using reference TRBV7-9 and TRBJ1-1, is DTGVSQNPRHKITKRGQNVTFRCDPISEHNRLYWYRQTLGQGPEFLTYFQNEAQLEKSRLLSDRFSAERPKGSFSTLEIQRTEQGDSAMYLCASSPGTGFSGAFFGQGTRLTVV.

The chain carries TRBV7-2 and TRBJ2-7, with 11 bases aligning to TRBD2. After removal of 3 bases from V and 0 bases from J, the junction contained 7 bases not matched to a gene. The CDR3 extends over 17 amino acids. In germline, CDR1 is SGHTA, CDR2 FQGNSA. The CDR3 sequence is CASSFTGTSGSSYEQYF. Written as DNA, the CDR3 is TGTGCCAGCAGCTTCACCGGGACTAGCGGATCCTCCTACGAGCAGTACTTC.

In this sample, this clonotype turned up many times. The chain carries TRBV4-3 and TRBJ1-1, with 7 bases matching TRBD1. Trimming cost V 0 bases and J 0 bases; bases outside gene matches: 13. This CDR3 spans 19 amino acids. Germline lookup yields CDR1 LGHNA and CDR2 YSLEER. Written as DNA, the CDR3 is TGCGCCAGCAGCCAAGAATGGATCAGGGGGAGGATAATGAACACTGAAGCTTTCTTT. As protein: CASSQEWIRGRIMNTEAFF.

The V gene is TRBV12-3 or TRBV12-4, the J gene TRBJ1-2; D uncertain. Trimming pared 3 bases from V and 0 bases from J, leaving 11 bases between. The CDR3 is 15 amino acids. CDR3 loop: CASSFRPESNYGYTF. The CDR3 nucleotides are TGTGCCAGCAGTTTCCGTCCGGAGTCTAACTATGGCTACACCTTC.

The V and J genes are TRBV5-1 and TRBJ1-5, with TRBD1 as a possible D gene (5 bases). The length of the CDR3 is 13 residues. V was pared by 0 bases and J by 5 bases, with 6 bases between. Germline V lookup: CDR1 SGHRS, CDR2 YFSETQ. The CDR3: CASSLEGYQPQHF. Here the CDR3 DNA reads TGCGCCAGCAGCTTGGAGGGGTATCAGCCCCAGCATTTT.

V gene TRBV5-1 combines with J gene TRBJ2-3; D unclear. Germline V gene data show CDR1 as SGHRS and CDR2 as YFSETQ. The CDR3 has 16 amino acids. Trimming removed 4 bases at V and 0 bases at J, with 15 bases between. CDR3 in amino acids: CASSAWGSPSTDTQYF. CDR3 in DNA: TGCGCCAGCAGCGCCTGGGGAAGCCCTAGCACAGATACGCAGTATTTT.

This clonotype came up a few times. The J gene is TRBJ2-7, the V gene TRBV13; D gene unclear. Germline lookup yields CDR1 PRHDT and CDR2 FYEKMQ (reference sequence). The CDR3 extends over 13 amino acids. The V and J ends lost 1 base and 3 bases respectively, with 7 bases between them. The CDR3: CASSLDPGYEQYV. CDR3 DNA: TGTGCCAGCAGCTTAGATCCAGGCTACGAGCAGTACGTC.

This clonotype was counted between two and nine times. The chain couples TRBV7-8 to TRBJ1-5, with a weak D call TRBD1 (5 bases). The CDR3 runs 17 residues. V shed 0 bases and J shed 0 bases, with 12 bases lying between them. CDR1 SGHVS and CDR2 FQNEAQ come from the germline V gene. CDR3 bases: TGTGCCAGCAGCTTAGCCCCGGTGACAGATAGCAATCAGCCCCAGCATTTT. Its protein product is CASSLAPVTDSNQPQHF.

The sample holds many counts of this clonotype. This chain links TRBV6-6 with TRBJ2-3; TRBD2 aligns across 12 bases. V lost 7 bases and J lost 2; bases outside the gene matches: 4. The CDR3 is made up of 15 amino acids. Looked up from germline, CDR1 is MNHNY and CDR2 is SVGAGI (reference sequence). CDR3: CASTGLAGYTDTQYF. CDR3 bases: TGTGCCAGCACCGGACTAGCGGGGTACACAGATACGCAGTATTTT.

The chain has TRBV13 and TRBJ2-1, with 8 nucleotides matching TRBD2. Trimming took 1 base from V and 4 from J; bases not matched to a gene: 3. Per germline, CDR1 PRHDT and CDR2 FYEKMQ (reference sequence). The CDR3 length is 15 residues. For the CDR3, the DNA is TGTGCCAGCAGCTTAGCGGGGGGGTGGTACAATGAGCAGTTCTTC. It translates to CASSLAGGWYNEQFF.